This is a list of T cell receptor beta chains from one sample in a study of blood T cell repertoires in COVID-19. This table comes from immunoSEQ multiplex PCR, and its TCRdb copy is limited to in-frame clones, with some not included. The repertoire includes about 97,000 clones, 87% of them detected once, and 15% sits in the top ten. Input material: peripheral blood. The receptors stem from a human donor in a cohort sampled during active COVID-19. The CDR3 runs from the conserved cysteine through the conserved F or W. The D gene is left open where the match is weak. Clone size is shown for a subset of rows, as once, few, many or a class of expanded clone.

j_gene,d_gene,v_gene,abundance,CDR3nt,CDR3aa
TRBJ2-1,TRBD1,TRBV5-4,.,TGTGCCAGCAGCTTGTGGTTCAGGGGGAAATCCTACAATGAGCAGTTCTTC,CASSLWFRGKSYNEQFF
TRBJ2-3,TRBD1,TRBV5-8,.,TGTGCCAGCAGCCGCTACAGGGGTGCGTCCACAGATACGCAGTATTTT,CASSRYRGASTDTQYF
TRBJ2-1,.,TRBV6-6,.,TGTGCCAGCAGTTCAGGGGTCGAGCAGTTCTTC,CASSSGVEQFF
TRBJ1-1,.,TRBV7-9,.,TGTGCCAGCCGCCAATACACCGGGGAAGCTTTCTTT,CASRQYTGEAFF
TRBJ1-6,TRBD1,TRBV5-1,.,TGCGCCAGCAGCCCCGGGACAGCCCTTCTGGATTCACCCCTCCACTTT,CASSPGTALLDSPLHF
TRBJ2-5,.,TRBV21-1,.,TGTGCCAGCAGGGAGACATCCGGGACAGGGTTTCAAGAGACCCAGTACTTC,CASRETSGTGFQETQYF
TRBJ1-2,TRBD1,TRBV27,.,TGTGCCAGCAGTTTCCTGGACAGGGGGCAAGGCTACACCTTC,CASSFLDRGQGYTF
TRBJ2-5,.,TRBV3-1/TRBV3-2,few,TGTGCCAGCAGCCAAGTATGGGGGCGCACCCCGGAGACCCAGTACTTC,CASSQVWGRTPETQYF
TRBJ2-1,TRBD2,TRBV30,few,TGTGCCTGGACCGGACTAGCGGTTAACTACAATGAGCAGTTCTTC,CAWTGLAVNYNEQFF
TRBJ2-7,.,TRBV19,.,TGTGCCAGTAGTCCGAGGGCAGAAAGCTCCTACGAGCAGTACTTC,CASSPRAESSYEQYF
TRBJ2-3,TRBD2,TRBV5-4,.,TGTGCCAGCAGCCCTAGCGGAGGGGCTGGGGATACGCAGTATTTT,CASSPSGGAGDTQYF
TRBJ2-2,TRBD2,TRBV19,once,TGTGCCAGTAGTGTAGCGGGAGGGGTAACCGGGGAGCTGTTTTTT,CASSVAGGVTGELFF